Included here is one T cell receptor (beta chain) sequence, with context. These data originate in a study of cytomegalovirus exposure and HLA in healthy donors. The V end lost 5 bases, the J end lost 2 bases, and 13 bases lay between the germline ends. The CDR3 length is 14 residues. Looked up from germline, CDR1 is LNHDA and CDR2 is SQIVND (reference sequence). Primers included in the PCR were 60 Vbeta and 13 Jbeta primers. Repertoires were generated with immunoSEQ multiplex PCR, while TCRdb's copy carries only in-frame clones and drops some. Counted here are about 190,000 clones, roughly 76% occurring once; the ten biggest clones make up approximately 6%.

The sample was PBMCs. This chain uses TRBV19 with TRBJ2-7; D is perhaps TRBD2 (5 bases). The clonotype originates from a man aged 40-55 years in good health and CMV-seropositive. The CDR3 spells CASSVRPGTYEQYF. The CDR3 bases are TGTGCCAGTAGTGTCCGGCCCGGGACCTACGAGCAGTACTTC.